What follows describes a single T cell receptor (beta chain). Its antigen target is currently unknown. The input lacks base qualities; no much larger clone sits a single base away. From the cysteine through the phenylalanine, the CDR3 covers 15 amino acids. The kept DNA is CDR3 alone, 45 bases in frame from the first base. V loses 4 bases, J loses 6 bases, and the germline ends lie 19 bases apart. The germline V gene supplies CDR1 SGHDT and CDR2 YYEEEE. This sample is part of a study of PD-L1 blockade in urothelial cancer (dated by TCRdb to 2017 to 2019). Looking at the study overall: Every patient began therapy in 2014 and was given atezolizumab 1,200 mg intravenously every 3 weeks. Patients had an ECOG performance status of 0 or 1 and had received between 0 and 3 prior chemotherapy regimens. Pretreatment tumor samples, along with matched peripheral blood collected serially before and after atezolizumab treatment, underwent TCR sequencing. The study, an exploratory multi-omic analysis, examined somatic, immune and clinical correlates of response to PD-L1 blockade with atezolizumab in urothelial cancer. Pretreatment blood TCR-seq was available for under 35 patients, at least one posttreatment blood collection was obtained for around 25 patients, and tumor TCR-seq was available for around 25 patients. In the same patients, whole exome sequencing and RNA sequencing of pretreatment tumors were performed in addition to TCR sequencing. About 90% of the roughly 29 patients were identified as males with urothelial cancer of bladder origin, and a prior smoking history was reported by 18 of 29 patients. Durable clinical benefit was defined as progression-free survival longer than 6 months, and TCR features were also tested against progression-free and overall survival. Blood samples gave median yields of approximately 130,000 T cells and over 80,000 unique TCRs, along with a median clonality of around 0.08. Durable clinical benefit was achieved by nine patients and was not achieved by 20 patients. Blood samples were analyzed at 3 weeks after treatment start (second dose) and at 6 weeks after treatment start.

What the authors observed across the whole study: Because of the small sample size (n ≈ 31) and the many exploratory analyses performed, the results are intended to be regarded as hypothesis-generating. Greater expansion of tumor-associated TCR clones in peripheral blood 3 weeks after the start of treatment was observed in patients with durable benefit (n of about 20, p = 0.022). Improved progression-free and overall survival was associated with having pretreatment peripheral blood TCR clonality below the median.

The time point label, as the study defines it: pretreatment peripheral blood. The cohort included 25 to 35 patients with locally advanced or metastatic urothelial carcinoma who were treated at Memorial Sloan Kettering on a trial protocol. Peripheral blood mononuclear cells were collected pretreatment and during treatment, with between 1 and 8 total time points per patient. The Qiagen DNeasy Blood extraction kit was used to purify genomic DNA from total PBMCs and tumor samples. PBMCs were collected pretreatment and during treatment, and were isolated and stored as previously described. Synthetic TCR analog templates were spiked into each PCR to estimate absolute template abundance from read counts. TCRbeta CDR3 regions were amplified from genomic DNA with bias-controlled V and J gene primers using the immunoSEQ assay. Sequencing of rearranged TCRbeta segments was done at approximately 20X coverage. Turning to the authors' computational methods: Sequencing errors were corrected by clustering, and CDR3s were annotated against IMGT so that V, D and J genes could be assigned. Downstream analyses used only productive TCRbeta rearrangements, leaving out any out-of-frame or stop-codon sequences. To compute clonality, Shannon entropy was normalized by the log of the number of unique productive sequences and then subtracted from one. Clones differing between time points or between blood and tumor were identified using Fisher's exact test with Benjamini-Hochberg correction, with an adjusted p below 0.01 applied as the threshold. The table was pulled from immuneACCESS by TCRdb, which kept in-frame rearrangements only. Such tables lose some clones; where checked, under half of the loss comes from unresolved V genes, and the rest has no known cause. Clone size and V and J calls were adopted from that table, with D and trimming inferred from the DNA. Present in this sample are 72,000 or so clones, around 88% of which were seen just once. The ten largest make up more than 13% of the sample.

This TCR derives from a man between 60 and 70 years old with urothelial cancer. The chain was built from TRBV5-6 and TRBJ1-2; the D gene is unclear. Sequencing used PBMCs, obtained around atezolizumab (anti-PD-L1) treatment. The DNA sequence follows: TGTGCCAGCAGCCCACAAGTGGCTTGGTCTGATGGCTACACCTTC. The resulting protein is CASSPQVAWSDGYTF. Extended through the reference TRBV5-6 and TRBJ1-2 proteins, this CDR3 yields the full variable domain: DAGVTQSPTHLIKTRGQQVTLRCSPKSGHDTVSWYQQALGQGPQFIFQYYEEEERQRGNFPDRFSGHQFPNYSSELNVNALLLGDSALYLCASSPQVAWSDGYTFGSGTRLTVV.